The 24 T cell receptor beta chains presented below share a single source sample, sequenced in a study of cytomegalovirus exposure and HLA in healthy donors. Primers for the PCR totalled 60 Vbeta and 13 Jbeta. Profiled with immunoSEQ multiplex PCR; TCRdb holds only in-frame clones, not every one. This sample has 110,000 to 150,000 clones, with roughly 79% found just once. Material: PBMCs. These receptors were taken from a woman aged 55-70 years in good health and CMV-seropositive.

This chain uses TRBV27 with TRBJ1-1; weak D call: TRBD1 (6 bases). V was pared by 3 bases and J by 5 bases, with 10 bases between. The germline gives CDR1 MNHEY, CDR2 SMNVEV (reference sequence). CDR3 length equals 13 residues. This chain's CDR3 is CASSFSDRTEAFF. CDR3 DNA: TGTGCCAGCAGTTTCTCCGACAGGACTGAAGCTTTCTTT.

V is TRBV28 and J is TRBJ1-5; 7 bases match TRBD1. With 6 bases clipped from V and 1 base from J, the junction kept 15 bases outside the gene matches. CDR1 and CDR2 (germline): MDHEN, SYDVKM. The CDR3 length is 18 residues. DNA of the CDR3: TGTGCCAGCAGGAGCCACAAGACAGGGTCCGCGAGCAATCAGCCCCAGCATTTT. Translated, it gives CASRSHKTGSASNQPQHF.

This rearrangement joins TRBV7-9 to TRBJ2-2; D perhaps matches TRBD2 (6 bases). The V gene's germline CDR1 is SEHNR and CDR2 FQNEAQ (reference sequence). The V gene lost 5 bases and the J gene lost 1 base, with 11 bases spanning the gap. The length of the CDR3 is 15 residues. The CDR3 nucleotides are TGTGCCAGCAGCCGGGCGGGGTTGAACACCGGGGAGCTGTTTTTT. Translated: CASSRAGLNTGELFF.

V and J are TRBV7-2 and TRBJ2-1; D is perhaps TRBD2 (6 bases). The ends were cut back, 5 bases at V and 2 bases at J, with 13 bases in the middle. Germline CDR1 reads SGHTA; CDR2 reads FQGNSA. The CDR3 runs 15 residues. The CDR3 bases are TGTGCCAGCAGCCCTGGGGCGGGGACCTACAATGAGCAGTTCTTC. Residues: CASSPGAGTYNEQFF.

V usage is TRBV4-2 and J usage is TRBJ2-3, with 13 bases that match TRBD2. Germline CDR1 reads LGHNA; CDR2 reads YNFKEQ. This CDR3 is built from 18 residues. J was trimmed by 2 bases and V by 1 base; bases with no gene match: 6. As DNA, the CDR3 is TGTGCCAGCAGCCAAGGCTTGACTAGCGGGAGGATCACAGATACGCAGTATTTT. This sequence encodes CASSQGLTSGRITDTQYF.

CDR3 in amino acids: CASSLGGQGQETQYF. The CDR3 DNA reads TGTGCCAGCAGCTTAGGGGGACAGGGCCAAGAGACCCAGTACTTC. This sequence joins TRBV7-8 and TRBJ2-5; 9 nucleotides line up with TRBD1. CDR1 is SGHVS and CDR2 is FQNEAQ in the germline V gene. The CDR3 sequence is 15 residues long. Trimming took 1 base from V and 1 from J; bases not matched to a gene: 1.

This clone appeared once. The V call is TRBV15, the J call TRBJ1-2, with D possibly being TRBD1 (5 bases). Trimming took 3 bases from V and 3 from J, leaving 11 bases between them. Per the germline V gene, CDR1 is LNHNV and CDR2 is YYDKDF (reference sequence). The CDR3 is 14 residues long. The CDR3 DNA reads as TGTGCCACCAGCAGGGGGCCTGGATACTATGGCTACACCTTC. This gives the protein CATSRGPGYYGYTF.

This clone has more than one count but fewer than ten. The chain uses TRBV18 and TRBJ2-5, with 7 bases matching TRBD1. V shed 8 bases, J shed 4 bases, and the junction held 4 bases outside the gene matches. Germline V gene data show CDR1 as KGHSH and CDR2 as LQKENI. This CDR3 has 12 amino acids. The CDR3 DNA sequence: TGTGCCAGCCAGACAGGGACAGAGACCCAGTACTTC. It encodes CASQTGTETQYF.

The chain couples TRBV27 to TRBJ1-1; possibly TRBD1 for D (5 bases). The CDR3 contains 14 residues. V gave up 2 bases and J gave up 4 bases, with 11 bases separating them. Germline V gene data show CDR1 as MNHEY and CDR2 as SMNVEV (reference sequence). CDR3 protein: CASSLLYTGTEAFF. CDR3 DNA sequence: TGTGCCAGCAGTTTACTGTATACAGGCACTGAAGCTTTCTTT.

The genes are TRBV14 and TRBJ2-7; D unresolved. This CDR3 comprises 13 residues. Germline loops: CDR1 SGHDN, CDR2 FVKESK. Trimming stripped 1 base from V and 6 bases from J, with 10 bases between. CDR3 coding DNA: TGTGCCAGCAGCCAAGTTCTAGAAGCCGAGCAGTACTTC. It encodes CASSQVLEAEQYF.

V usage is TRBV28 and J usage is TRBJ1-5; weak D call: TRBD1 (5 bases). V was clipped by 1 base and J by 7 bases, with 11 bases between them. The CDR3 is 14 amino acids. CDR1 and CDR2 (germline): MDHEN, SYDVKM. This CDR3 reads CASSLSRGDQPQHF. Here the CDR3 DNA reads TGTGCCAGCAGTTTATCTAGGGGCGACCAGCCCCAGCATTTT.

A remark on this clone: At one end the junction does not follow the germline gene, possibly because of a read error. The CDR3 spells CASSLAGEKEQYF. Here the CDR3 DNA reads TGTGCCAGCAGCCTAGCGGGAGAGAAAGAGCAGTACTTC. The rearrangement joins TRBV7-2 to TRBJ2-7; the match to TRBD2 covers 10 bases. There are 13 residues in the CDR3. CDR1 is SGHTA, CDR2 FQGNSA, per germline.

The rearrangement uses TRBV11-2 and TRBJ2-3; 9 bases line up with TRBD2. Trimming removed 4 bases from V and 5 bases from J; junction bases left unmatched: 4. Germline V lookup: CDR1 SGHAT, CDR2 FQNNGV. This CDR3 is 14 amino acids long. The CDR3 DNA reads as TGTGCCAGCAGCTCTTTAGCGGGAGAAGATACGCAGTATTTT. Translated, it gives CASSSLAGEDTQYF.

The CDR3 nucleotides are TGTGCCAGCTCACCAAGAACAGGGGGAGGCCAAGAGACCCAGTACTTC. Translation: CASSPRTGGGQETQYF. J is TRBJ2-5 and V is TRBV18; the match to TRBD1 covers 8 bases. In germline, CDR1 is KGHSH, CDR2 LQKENI. This CDR3 comprises 16 residues. V shed 2 bases and J 1 base; nucleotides not matched to a gene: 6.

This clone occurred once. This chain links TRBV4-3 with TRBJ2-3, with D unresolved. The V and J ends lost 0 bases and 6 bases respectively, with 7 bases between them. The germline V gene encodes CDR1 LGHNA and CDR2 YSLEER. The CDR3 is made up of 13 amino acids. CDR3 in amino acids: CASSQDHQDTQYF. The CDR3 DNA reads as TGCGCCAGCAGCCAAGATCACCAGGATACGCAGTATTTT.

The chain links TRBV5-6 to TRBJ1-1; D may be TRBD1 (6 bases). The V gene lost 3 bases and the J gene lost 10 bases, with 16 bases spanning the gap. CDR1 is SGHDT, CDR2 YYEEEE, per germline. This CDR3 has 13 amino acids. CDR3 DNA: TGTGCCAGCAGCTCACAGGGACCCCGGGCAGCTTTCTTT. Translation gives CASSSQGPRAAFF.

The chain couples TRBV5-4 to TRBJ2-5; 7 positions match TRBD1. This CDR3 has 15 amino acids. CDR1 is SGHNT and CDR2 is YYREEE in the germline V gene (reference sequence). Trimming cost V 3 bases and J 5 bases; bases outside gene matches: 10. CDR3 sequence reads: CASSSQRGLEETQYF. In DNA form, the CDR3 reads TGTGCCAGCAGCTCCCAGAGGGGGCTCGAGGAGACCCAGTACTTC.

The V and J genes are TRBV30 and TRBJ1-1; D gene unclear. In germline, CDR1 is GTSNPN, CDR2 SVGIG (reference sequence). V was trimmed by 3 bases and J by 4 bases, leaving 12 bases between them. The CDR3 has 13 amino acids. The CDR3 nucleotides are TGTGCCTGGAGCGACTGGGAGGGCACTGAAGCTTTCTTT. Protein sequence: CAWSDWEGTEAFF.

The chain links TRBV5-4 to TRBJ2-1; TRBD2 aligns across 11 bases. Losses at the gene ends were 2 bases for V and 6 bases for J; bases not matched to a gene: 13. Germline CDR1 is SGHNT and CDR2 is YYREEE (reference sequence). This CDR3 comprises 18 residues. The CDR3: CASSFSLAGGGSFNEQFF. DNA of the CDR3: TGTGCCAGCAGCTTTTCTCTAGCGGGAGGTGGAAGTTTCAATGAGCAGTTCTTC.

The gene calls are TRBV29-1 and TRBJ1-1; a weak D match, TRBD1 (5 bases). Germline CDR1 SQVTM, CDR2 ANQGSEA. This CDR3 spans 14 amino acids. Trimming removed 0 bases from V and 7 bases from J, with 15 bases in between. The CDR3 DNA is TGCAGCGTTGAAGATCATGGGCAGGGCGGTGAAGCTTTCTTT. It codes for CSVEDHGQGGEAFF.

The chain has TRBV7-8 and TRBJ2-3; 10 bases are a match to TRBD2. V lost 3 bases, J lost 5 bases, and 14 bases stayed unmatched. Germline values: CDR1 SGHVS, CDR2 FQNEAQ. This CDR3 comprises 18 residues. CDR3 sequence: CASSFPVAGGLVGDTQYF. In nucleotides, the CDR3 is TGTGCCAGCAGCTTCCCTGTAGCGGGAGGCCTTGTGGGAGATACGCAGTATTTT.

This clone was seen just once. The chain has TRBV5-1 and TRBJ1-1, with 7 bases lining up with TRBD1. The germline gives CDR1 SGHRS, CDR2 YFSETQ. The CDR3 has 14 residues. The V segment lost 4 bases and the J segment 3 bases; nucleotides outside the gene matches: 6. CDR3 bases: TGCGCCAGCAGCCCAAGGGGGCCGGACACTGAAGCTTTCTTT. Amino acids: CASSPRGPDTEAFF.

The chain joins TRBV29-1 to TRBJ1-2, with D maybe TRBD1 (5 bases). The germline V gene has CDR1 SQVTM and CDR2 ANQGSEA. This CDR3 is 14 amino acids long. V was pared by 0 bases and J by 3 bases, with 11 bases between. CDR3 sequence (DNA): TGCAGCGTTGAAGACCCAGGGAGGTACTATGGCTACACCTTC. This gives the protein CSVEDPGRYYGYTF.

This chain links TRBV2 with TRBJ2-7; 8 nucleotides align to TRBD2. Germline trimming cut 0 bases from V and 6 bases from J; bases unmatched to any gene: 10. The germline V gene encodes CDR1 SNHLY and CDR2 FYNNEI. This CDR3 spans 16 amino acids. In nucleotides, the CDR3 is TGTGCCAGCAGTGAAGCGGCGGTAGCGGGGCCCGTCGAGCAGTACTTC. This sequence encodes CASSEAAVAGPVEQYF.